The sequence of this T cell receptor beta chain was determined in a study of blood T cell repertoires in COVID-19. Some clones are missing from TCRdb's copy, which holds only in-frame ones; the method was immunoSEQ multiplex PCR. The data contain 140,000 to 150,000 clones, about 83% of them seen just once; the ten biggest clones take up 4.5% to 6%. Germline values: CDR1 MNHEY, CDR2 SMNVEV (reference sequence). The CDR3 is 16 amino acids. V lost 10 bases and J lost 8, with 24 bases in between. Participants were aged about 18 to 89 years, lived in under 30 US areas, and enrolled virtually. In the 2 weeks before study entry, exposed participants met a COVID-19 case, which was PCR-confirmed or clinician-diagnosed.

The chain joins TRBV27 to TRBJ1-6; D is perhaps TRBD1 (5 bases). This TCR was recovered from a woman aged 45-59 years who had been exposed to COVID-19. The sample taken for sequencing was PBMCs or T cells enriched from blood (not recorded which). Here the CDR3 DNA reads TGTGCCACCCGCGGGACGGGCCCACCCGGAGATTCACCCCTCCACTTT. Protein sequence: CATRGTGPPGDSPLHF.